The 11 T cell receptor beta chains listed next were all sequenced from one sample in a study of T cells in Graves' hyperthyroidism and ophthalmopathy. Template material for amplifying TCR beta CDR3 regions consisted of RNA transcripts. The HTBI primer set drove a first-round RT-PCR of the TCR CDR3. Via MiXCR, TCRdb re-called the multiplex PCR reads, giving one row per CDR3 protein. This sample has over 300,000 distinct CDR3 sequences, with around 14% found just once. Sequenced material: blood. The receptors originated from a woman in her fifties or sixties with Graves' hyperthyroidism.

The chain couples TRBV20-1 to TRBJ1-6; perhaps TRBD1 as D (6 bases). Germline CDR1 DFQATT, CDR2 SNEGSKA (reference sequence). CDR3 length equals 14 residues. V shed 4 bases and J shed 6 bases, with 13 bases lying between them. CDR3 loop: CSANSQGFNSPLHF. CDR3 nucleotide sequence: TGCAGTGCTAACTCCCAGGGGTTTAATTCACCCCTCCACTTT.

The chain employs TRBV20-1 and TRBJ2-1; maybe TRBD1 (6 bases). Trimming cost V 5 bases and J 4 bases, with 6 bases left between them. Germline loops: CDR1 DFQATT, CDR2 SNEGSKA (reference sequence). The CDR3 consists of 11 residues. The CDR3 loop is CSAGQYNEQFF. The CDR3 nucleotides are TGCAGTGCTGGACAGTACAATGAGCAGTTCTTC.

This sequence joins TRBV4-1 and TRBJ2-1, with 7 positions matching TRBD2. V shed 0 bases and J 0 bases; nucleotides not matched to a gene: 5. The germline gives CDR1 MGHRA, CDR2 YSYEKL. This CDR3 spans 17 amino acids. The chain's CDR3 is CASSQDASGVSYNEQFF. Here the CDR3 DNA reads TGCGCCAGCAGCCAAGATGCTAGCGGAGTCTCCTACAATGAGCAGTTCTTC.

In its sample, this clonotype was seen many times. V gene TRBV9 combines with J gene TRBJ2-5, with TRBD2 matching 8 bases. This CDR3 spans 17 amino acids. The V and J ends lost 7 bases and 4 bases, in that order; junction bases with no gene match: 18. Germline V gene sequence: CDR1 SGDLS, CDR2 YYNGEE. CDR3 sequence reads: CASSGGPAGDGRETQYF. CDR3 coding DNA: TGTGCCAGCTCCGGGGGACCAGCGGGAGATGGGAGAGAGACCCAGTACTTC.

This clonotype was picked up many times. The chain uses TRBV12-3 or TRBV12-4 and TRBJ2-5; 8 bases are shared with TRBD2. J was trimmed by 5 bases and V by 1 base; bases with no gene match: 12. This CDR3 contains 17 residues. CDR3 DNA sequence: TGTGCCAGCAGTTTAGGGGTTAGCGGGGCACCCCTGGAGACCCAGTACTTC. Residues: CASSLGVSGAPLETQYF.

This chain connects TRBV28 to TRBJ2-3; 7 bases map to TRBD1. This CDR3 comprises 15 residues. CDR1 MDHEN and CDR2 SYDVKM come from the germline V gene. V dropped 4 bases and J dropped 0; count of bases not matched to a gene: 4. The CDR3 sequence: CASSSTGASTDTQYF. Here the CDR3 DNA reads TGTGCCAGCAGTTCTACAGGGGCTAGCACAGATACGCAGTATTTT. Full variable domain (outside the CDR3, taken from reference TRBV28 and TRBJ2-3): DVKVTQSSRYLVKRTGEKVFLECVQDMDHENMFWYRQDPGLGLRLIYFSYDVKMKEKGDIPEGYSVSREKKERFSLILESASTNQTSMYLCASSSTGASTDTQYFGPGTRLTVL.

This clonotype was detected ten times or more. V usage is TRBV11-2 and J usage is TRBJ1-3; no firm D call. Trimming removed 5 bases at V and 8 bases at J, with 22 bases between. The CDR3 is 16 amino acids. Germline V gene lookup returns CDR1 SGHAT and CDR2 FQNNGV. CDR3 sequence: CASSPQSRAKRDTIYF. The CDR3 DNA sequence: TGTGCCAGCAGCCCCCAGTCCCGGGCGAAGAGGGACACCATATATTTT.

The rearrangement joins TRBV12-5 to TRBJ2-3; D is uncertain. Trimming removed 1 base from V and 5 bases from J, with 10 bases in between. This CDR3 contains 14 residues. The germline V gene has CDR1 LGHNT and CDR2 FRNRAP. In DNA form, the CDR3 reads TGTGCTAGTGGTTTGGCTCCCAATGAAGATACGCAGTATTTT. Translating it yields CASGLAPNEDTQYF. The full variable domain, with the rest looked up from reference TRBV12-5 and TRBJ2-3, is DARVTQTPRHKVTEMGQEVTMRCQPILGHNTVFWYRQTMMQGLELLAYFRNRAPLDDSGMPKDRFSAEMPDATLATLKIQPSEPRDSAVYFCASGLAPNEDTQYFGPGTRLTVL.

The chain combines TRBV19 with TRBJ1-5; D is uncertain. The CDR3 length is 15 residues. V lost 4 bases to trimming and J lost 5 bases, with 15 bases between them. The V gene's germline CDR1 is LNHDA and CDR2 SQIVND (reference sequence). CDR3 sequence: CASSRWPGSDQPQHF. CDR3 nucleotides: TGTGCCAGTAGTAGGTGGCCGGGGTCGGATCAGCCCCAGCATTTT.

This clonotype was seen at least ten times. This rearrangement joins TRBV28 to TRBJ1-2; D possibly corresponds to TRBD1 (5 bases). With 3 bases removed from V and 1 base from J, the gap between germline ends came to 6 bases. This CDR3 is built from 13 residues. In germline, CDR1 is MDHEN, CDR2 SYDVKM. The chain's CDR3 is CASSFRDNYGYTF. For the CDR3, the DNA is TGTGCCAGCAGTTTCAGGGATAACTATGGCTACACCTTC.

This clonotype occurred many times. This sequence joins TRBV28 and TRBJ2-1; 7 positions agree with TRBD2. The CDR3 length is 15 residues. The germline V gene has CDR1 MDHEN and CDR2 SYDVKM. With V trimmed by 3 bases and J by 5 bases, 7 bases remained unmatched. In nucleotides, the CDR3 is TGTGCCAGCAGTTTGTGGGCTAGCGGAGACAATGAGCAGTTCTTC. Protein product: CASSLWASGDNEQFF.